The source of this TCR beta chain is a study of blood T cell repertoires in COVID-19. Study-level background: Sample material is recorded as cDNA or gDNA derived from T cells, B-cell-depleted T cells, or PBMCs.

Authors' methods: Estimated nucleated cell counts came from reference gene primer amplification. Method: immunoSEQ multiplex PCR; TCRdb's copy keeps in-frame clones and lacks some. That table furnishes V, J and clone size, whereas the DNA furnished D and trimming. The sample holds 70,000 or so clones; 85% to 90% are singletons and the top ten take approximately 10%. The germline V and J ends were trimmed by 1 base and 9 bases, with 9 bases remaining between them. This CDR3 is built from 11 residues. Germline V gene sequence: CDR1 GTSNPN, CDR2 SVGIG (reference sequence). Sequencing used peripheral blood. This TCR was sampled from a man in his sixties or seventies with active or convalescent COVID-19. The chain uses TRBV30 and TRBJ1-1; no firm D call. CDR3 coding DNA: TGTGCCTGGAGTGAACAGTTTAAAGCTTTCTTT. This gives the protein CAWSEQFKAFF.